One sample yielded the 21 T cell receptor beta chains listed below, sequenced in a study of CD8+CD57+ T cells in acquired aplastic anemia. By flow cytometry, patients selected for sequencing had shown an expansion of CD8+CD57+ cells. TCR beta VDJ and CDR3 profiling used genomic DNA as template. One entry per CDR3 protein, called by TCRdb with MiXCR from the reads. Among roughly 80,000 distinct CDR3 sequences listed, less than 85% were seen once. Sequencing input: sorted CD4+, CD8+, or CD8+CD57+ T cells (not recorded which) from PBMCs. These receptors were obtained from a human donor with aplastic anemia.

This clonotype was counted only a few times. The V call is TRBV11-1, the J call TRBJ2-2; D call uncertain. Germline V CDR1 and CDR2: SGHAT, FQDESV (reference sequence). Trimming pared 1 base from V and 4 bases from J, leaving 7 bases between. This CDR3 spans 14 amino acids. CDR3 loop: CASSLGAATGELFF. CDR3 in DNA: TGTGCCAGCAGCTTAGGGGCAGCCACCGGGGAGCTGTTTTTT.

The rearrangement uses TRBV4-3 and TRBJ1-4; D is unclear. Germline assignment: CDR1 LGHNA and CDR2 YSLEER. This CDR3 is 16 amino acids long. Trimming shortened V by 1 base and J by 0 bases, and 9 bases separated the two germline ends. The CDR3 DNA follows: TGCGCCAGCAGCCAAGGCTACAGCGCAACTAATGAAAAACTGTTTTTT. Its protein product is CASSQGYSATNEKLFF.

This clonotype was recorded only once. J is TRBJ1-1 and V is TRBV5-1, with D unresolved. CDR3 size: 14 residues. Trimming pared 5 bases from V and 6 bases from J, leaving 17 bases between. Germline CDR1 SGHRS, CDR2 YFSETQ. The CDR3 DNA sequence: TGCGCCAGCAGGCCGGAAGGGATTACGTCTGAAGCTTTCTTT. It encodes CASRPEGITSEAFF.

The V call is TRBV2, the J call TRBJ2-7; D is undetermined. Between the trimmed V and J ends, which lost 7 bases and 7 bases, there was a span of 11 bases. CDR1 SNHLY and CDR2 FYNNEI come from the germline V gene. This CDR3 spans 11 amino acids. The CDR3 region is CASTGRLEQYF. The CDR3 DNA follows: TGTGCCAGCACAGGACGTTTGGAGCAGTACTTC.

This clonotype occurred once. The chain employs TRBV7-9 and TRBJ2-7; TRBD2 might be the D (7 bases). Germline V CDR1 and CDR2: SEHNR, FQNEAQ (reference sequence). The CDR3 has 15 amino acids. The V end lost 5 bases, the J end lost 1 base, and 15 bases lay between the germline ends. The CDR3 DNA sequence: TGTGCCAGCAGCCAAGCGGGACACCTTTCCTACGAGCAGTACTTC. It is translated as CASSQAGHLSYEQYF.

This chain joins TRBV29-1 and TRBJ1-1, with 7 bases aligning to TRBD1. The V gene end was trimmed by 0 bases and the J gene end by 6 bases; junction bases not matched to a gene: 7. Germline-derived CDR1 and CDR2 are SQVTM and ANQGSEA. This CDR3 is 14 amino acids long. As DNA, the CDR3 is TGCAGCGTTGAAGATCATCAGGGGGTCGCTGAAGCTTTCTTT. It is translated as CSVEDHQGVAEAFF.

This clonotype has only a few counts. The chain has TRBV2 and TRBJ2-3; unclear D gene. Germline CDR1 reads SNHLY; CDR2 reads FYNNEI. Trimming left V 4 bases short and J 6 bases short, with 5 bases between. The CDR3 has 11 amino acids. The CDR3 region is CASSAADTQYF. CDR3 nucleotides: TGTGCCAGCAGTGCCGCCGATACGCAGTATTTT.

This chain connects TRBV10-3 to TRBJ2-7, with a tentative D call TRBD1 (8 bases). This CDR3 comprises 15 residues. Trimming stripped 0 bases from V and 3 bases from J, with 12 bases between. Germline CDR1 and CDR2: ENHRY and SYGVKD. The CDR3 loop reads CAISESNRGGYEQYF. CDR3 coding DNA: TGTGCCATCAGTGAGTCGAACAGGGGGGGCTACGAGCAGTACTTC.

The chain employs TRBV2 and TRBJ2-3; 7 bases align to TRBD2. The CDR3 extends over 14 amino acids. After removal of 4 bases from V and 1 base from J, the junction contained 2 bases not matched to a gene. The germline V gene encodes CDR1 SNHLY and CDR2 FYNNEI. The CDR3 protein is CASSALAGTDTQYF. The CDR3 bases are TGTGCCAGCAGTGCTCTAGCGGGCACAGATACGCAGTATTTT.

The rearrangement joins TRBV4-1 to TRBJ2-7; TRBD2 aligns across 7 bases. CDR3 length: 17 amino acids. Trimming took 4 bases from V and 3 from J; bases not matched to a gene: 15. Germline V gene data show CDR1 as MGHRA and CDR2 as YSYEKL. The CDR3 sequence is CASSLRVGGGDFYEQYF. CDR3 nucleotide sequence: TGCGCCAGCAGCCTACGTGTTGGGGGAGGGGACTTCTACGAGCAGTACTTC.

The chain has TRBV15 and TRBJ1-5; no clear D. CDR1 and CDR2 from the germline V gene are LNHNV and YYDKDF (reference sequence). Trimming pared 1 base from V and 6 bases from J, leaving 13 bases between. CDR3 length equals 15 residues. The CDR3 loop is CATSRGFGEGQPQHF. The CDR3 coding sequence is TGTGCCACCAGCAGAGGATTCGGGGAGGGTCAGCCCCAGCATTTT.

The rearrangement joins TRBV10-3 to TRBJ2-5; 8 bases fit TRBD1. CDR3 length equals 14 residues. V gave up 2 bases and J gave up 4 bases; unmatched junction bases: 3. CDR1 ENHRY and CDR2 SYGVKD come from the germline V gene. Here the CDR3 reads CAISEGTGGETQYF. CDR3 bases: TGTGCCATCAGTGAGGGAACAGGGGGAGAGACCCAGTACTTC.

V usage is TRBV25-1 and J usage is TRBJ2-7; D possibly corresponds to TRBD1 (6 bases). Deletions cut 2 bases from V and 3 bases from J, with 14 bases between. Germline lookup yields CDR1 MGHDK and CDR2 SYGVNS. The CDR3 sequence is 15 residues long. For the CDR3, the DNA is TGTGCCAGCAGTGAAGAGGGACATGGGGACTACGAGCAGTACTTC. Protein: CASSEEGHGDYEQYF.

The chain uses TRBV7-8 and TRBJ1-2; weak D call: TRBD1 (5 bases). V lost 2 bases and J 8 bases, leaving 9 bases between the germline ends. Germline V CDR1 and CDR2: SGHVS, FQNEAQ. The CDR3 has 12 amino acids. Here the CDR3 reads CASSLYDSGYTF. CDR3 sequence (DNA): TGTGCCAGCAGCTTATATGACAGCGGCTACACCTTC.

The V and J genes are TRBV7-6 and TRBJ2-1, with D perhaps being TRBD1 or TRBD2 (5 bases each). The CDR3 consists of 15 residues. Trimming removed 5 bases from V and 3 bases from J, with 14 bases in between. Per the germline V gene, CDR1 is SGHVS and CDR2 is FNYEAQ. The CDR3, as DNA: TGTGCCAGCAGCCTGCTGGGGACGGACTACAATGAGCAGTTCTTC. This sequence encodes CASSLLGTDYNEQFF.

The gene calls are TRBV9 and TRBJ1-6; TRBD1 might be the D (6 bases). V was trimmed by 0 bases and J by 6 bases, leaving 10 bases between them. Germline-derived CDR1 and CDR2 are SGDLS and YYNGEE. The CDR3 is 15 residues long. The chain's CDR3 is CASSVAWTVNSPLHF. The DNA of the CDR3 is TGTGCCAGCAGCGTAGCATGGACAGTTAATTCACCCCTCCACTTT. Full variable domain (rest looked up from reference TRBV9 and TRBJ1-6): DSGVTQTPKHLITATGQRVTLRCSPRSGDLSVYWYQQSLDQGLQFLIQYYNGEERAKGNILERFSAQQFPDLHSELNLSSLELGDSALYFCASSVAWTVNSPLHFGNGTRLTVT.

The CDR3 protein is CSVGGLDLSSTDTQYF. For the CDR3, the DNA is TGCAGCGTGGGGGGACTAGACCTATCTAGCACAGATACGCAGTATTTT. The chain has TRBV29-1 and TRBJ2-3; 8 nucleotides agree with TRBD2. The germline CDR1 and CDR2 sequences are SQVTM and ANQGSEA. J was trimmed by 0 bases and V by 6 bases; bases with no gene match: 11. CDR3 size: 16 residues.

The V call is TRBV7-9, the J call TRBJ1-2; D gene uncertain. The CDR3 covers 14 residues. Looked up from germline, CDR1 is SEHNR and CDR2 is FQNEAQ (reference sequence). The ends were cut back, 2 bases at V and 8 bases at J, with 15 bases in the middle. CDR3 residues: CASSLPDGYEGYTF. DNA of the CDR3: TGTGCCAGCAGCTTACCCGACGGGTATGAAGGCTACACCTTC.

The chain joins TRBV20-1 to TRBJ1-2; 7 positions match TRBD1. Germline CDR1 is DFQATT and CDR2 is SNEGSKA (reference sequence). Trimming took 4 bases from V and 7 from J; bases not matched to a gene: 9. The CDR3 is 13 amino acids. Written as DNA, the CDR3 is TGCAGTGCTAACGACAGGGTTGCGAGTGGCTACACCTTC. It yields the protein CSANDRVASGYTF.

The chain uses TRBV10-3 and TRBJ2-7; D is perhaps TRBD1 (5 bases). V lost 7 bases, J lost 2 bases, and 21 bases lay in between. This CDR3 comprises 16 residues. Germline loops: CDR1 ENHRY, CDR2 SYGVKD. CDR3 sequence (DNA): TGTGCCATCACTGGCAAAGCTAATAAGGGGACCTACGAGCAGTACTTC. This sequence encodes CAITGKANKGTYEQYF.

The chain has TRBV7-8 and TRBJ1-5; D unclear. Germline CDR1 reads SGHVS; CDR2 reads FQNEAQ. This CDR3 contains 13 residues. The V gene lost 2 bases and the J gene lost 5 bases, with 7 bases spanning the gap. CDR3 DNA: TGTGCCAGCAGCTTAAAGACGGATCAGCCCCAGCATTTT. Translation: CASSLKTDQPQHF.